These 21 T cell receptor beta chains share one sample of origin, sequenced in a study of CDR3 diversity in severe acne. From the PCR reads, TCRdb called clonotypes with MiXCR, one entry per CDR3 protein. The sample lists more than 85,000 distinct CDR3 sequences, approximately 47% occurring once. Source material: blood. All receptors derive from a male donor with acne.

This clonotype has ten or more counts. The rearrangement joins TRBV29-1 to TRBJ1-1; 8 bases line up with TRBD1. The CDR3 has 15 amino acids. After removal of 2 bases from V and 4 bases from J, the junction contained 9 bases not matched to a gene. CDR1 SQVTM and CDR2 ANQGSEA come from the germline V gene. The CDR3 sequence: CSVERVDRDGTEAFF. In DNA form, the CDR3 reads TGCAGCGTTGAAAGAGTGGACAGGGACGGCACTGAAGCTTTCTTT. The full variable domain, rest sourced from reference TRBV29-1 and TRBJ1-1, is SAVISQKPSRDICQRGTSLTIQCQVDSQVTMMFWYRQQPGQSLTLIATANQGSEATYESGFVIDKFPISRPNLTFSTLTVSNMSPEDSSIYLCSVERVDRDGTEAFFGQGTRLTVV.

The chain has TRBV7-8 and TRBJ2-7; D may be TRBD2 (5 bases). From germline, CDR1 is SGHVS and CDR2 FQNEAQ. The V end was cut by 5 bases, the J end by 4 bases, with 24 bases between. CDR3 length: 17 residues. DNA of the CDR3: TGTGCCAGCAGCCAACCCTTGGCTAGCCTAACTCCTTACGAGCAGTACTTC. Protein product: CASSQPLASLTPYEQYF.

This clonotype is termed medium-sized. CDR3 region: CASSPRTSPEQFF. CDR3 sequence (DNA): TGCGCCAGCAGCCCCCGGACGTCGCCTGAGCAGTTCTTC. V is TRBV5-1 and J is TRBJ2-1; D remains ambiguous. CDR1 is SGHRS and CDR2 is YFSETQ in the germline V gene. V lost 4 bases, J lost 9 bases, and 14 bases lay in between. This CDR3 contains 13 residues. The full variable domain, with the rest looked up from reference TRBV5-1 and TRBJ2-1, is KAGVTQTPRYLIKTRGQQVTLSCSPISGHRSVSWYQQTPGQGLQFLFEYFSETQRNKGNFPGRFSGRQFSNSRSEMNVSTLELGDSALYLCASSPRTSPEQFFGPGTRLTVL.

This sequence joins TRBV20-1 and TRBJ2-4; TRBD2 matches 8 bases. The germline CDR1 and CDR2 sequences are DFQATT and SNEGSKA (reference sequence). The trim removed 3 bases at V and 0 bases at J, leaving 16 bases unmatched. This CDR3 contains 19 residues. CDR3: CSARTAGTSGILAKNIQYF. The CDR3 nucleotides are TGCAGTGCTAGGACCGCCGGGACTAGTGGGATTCTAGCCAAAAACATTCAGTACTTC.

Regarding this clonotype: This may arise from a read error, as a much more abundant clone is one base away. The chain is built from TRBV5-6 and TRBJ1-2, with a tentative D call TRBD1 (5 bases). The germline V gene encodes CDR1 SGHDT and CDR2 YYEEEE. This CDR3 region has 14 residues. CDR3 residues: CASSFYDSWYGYAF. In DNA form, the CDR3 reads TGTGCCAGCAGCTTTTACGACAGCTGGTATGGCTACGCCTTC.

This clonotype appeared a few times. The chain uses TRBV20-1 and TRBJ2-3, with 8 nucleotides matching TRBD2. This CDR3 region has 17 residues. Looked up from germline, CDR1 is DFQATT and CDR2 is SNEGSKA (reference sequence). V was pared by 6 bases and J by 0 bases, with 14 bases of the junction left unmatched. The CDR3 region is CSAGWAGGPESTDTQYF. Here the CDR3 DNA reads TGCAGTGCCGGGTGGGCGGGAGGCCCGGAAAGCACAGATACGCAGTATTTT.

This clonotype was recorded many times. This CDR3 reads CASSVGQLYTEAFF. The DNA of the CDR3 is TGTGCCAGCAGTGTGGGACAGCTATACACTGAAGCTTTCTTT. The chain recombines TRBV2 with TRBJ1-1; 7 nucleotides match TRBD1. Germline V gene lookup returns CDR1 SNHLY and CDR2 FYNNEI. V was clipped by 4 bases and J by 3 bases; unmatched bases: 5. The CDR3 totals 14 residues.

The chain carries TRBV4-1 and TRBJ2-7, with TRBD1 matching over 8 bases. This CDR3 spans 15 amino acids. The V segment lost 5 bases and the J segment 2 bases; nucleotides outside the gene matches: 8. Germline V gene data show CDR1 as MGHRA and CDR2 as YSYEKL. The CDR3 here is CASSVARDRTYEQYF. In nucleotides, the CDR3 is TGCGCCAGCAGCGTCGCCCGGGACAGGACCTACGAGCAGTACTTC.

This clonotype is a singleton in its sample. V gene TRBV7-9 combines with J gene TRBJ2-7, with a possible D match to TRBD1 (7 bases). The CDR3 covers 15 residues. Germline V gene sequence: CDR1 SEHNR, CDR2 FQNEAQ (reference sequence). The V end was cut by 6 bases, the J end by 7 bases, with 22 bases between. CDR3 DNA sequence: TGTGCCAGCAGACCGTCGGGCAGGGGGGAATATGAGCAGTACTTC. Translation: CASRPSGRGEYEQYF.

The V and J genes are TRBV7-2 and TRBJ2-1; weak D call: TRBD2 (6 bases). CDR1 is SGHTA, CDR2 FQGNSA, per germline. The CDR3 consists of 16 residues. Trimming left V 5 bases short and J 10 bases short, with 24 bases between. The CDR3 here is CASSPPSVGLSGEQFF. In DNA, the CDR3 is TGTGCCAGCAGCCCGCCTTCCGTGGGTCTCAGCGGGGAGCAGTTCTTC. Together with reference TRBV7-2 and TRBJ2-1, the CDR3 gives the full variable domain: GAGVSQSPSNKVTEKGKDVELRCDPISGHTALYWYRQSLGQGLEFLIYFQGNSAPDKSGLPSDRFSAERTGGSVSTLTIQRTQQEDSAVYLCASSPPSVGLSGEQFFGPGTRLTVL.

This clonotype was counted once. Lacking the conserved final phenylalanine or tryptophan, this CDR3 likely reflects a read error. This sequence joins TRBV10-3 and TRBJ1-1, with TRBD1 identical over 7 bases. V shed 2 bases, J shed 4 bases, and the junction held 13 bases outside the gene matches. The CDR3 loop spans 17 amino acids. Germline CDR1 reads ENHRY; CDR2 reads SYGVKD. CDR3 nucleotide sequence: TGTGCCATCAGTGAGCCATTAATGGGACAGAGAGGCACTGAAGCTTTCTCT. Translated, it gives CAISEPLMGQRGTEAFS.

The chain carries TRBV29-1 and TRBJ1-4, with 9 bases fitting TRBD1. CDR1 and CDR2 (germline): SQVTM, ANQGSEA. The V and J ends lost 4 bases and 5 bases, in that order; junction bases with no gene match: 8. CDR3 length: 15 amino acids. The CDR3 reads CSVASGTGRNEKLFF. The CDR3 nucleotides are TGCAGCGTTGCGTCCGGGACAGGGAGAAATGAAAAACTGTTTTTT.

About this clonotype itself: This may come from a read error, since a much larger clone is one base off. The chain uses TRBV7-3 and TRBJ1-1, with unresolved D. V dropped 1 base and J dropped 10 bases, with 13 bases sitting between them. Germline V gene lookup returns CDR1 SGHTA and CDR2 FQGTGA. CDR3 length: 13 amino acids. Written as DNA, the CDR3 is TGTGCCAGCAGCTTAATTCTTGGGTGGGGAGCTTTCTTT. This codes for CASSLILGWGAFF.

This clonotype was seen ten or more times. The V call is TRBV9, the J call TRBJ2-1, with 12 bases matching TRBD2. V shed 3 bases and J 15 bases; nucleotides not matched to a gene: 4. The germline CDR1 and CDR2 sequences are SGDLS and YYNGEE. This CDR3 spans 12 amino acids. CDR3 loop: CASSATSGRVFF. The CDR3 coding sequence is TGTGCCAGCAGCGCGACTAGCGGGAGAGTGTTCTTC.

This clonotype is medium-sized. The chain carries TRBV19 and TRBJ2-7; D is perhaps TRBD1 (6 bases). V lost 6 bases and J lost 5, with 14 bases in between. This CDR3 is 13 amino acids long. Looked up from germline, CDR1 is LNHDA and CDR2 is SQIVND (reference sequence). The CDR3 loop reads CASRRQGRNEQYF. CDR3 DNA sequence: TGTGCCAGTAGGCGGCAGGGGCGGAACGAGCAGTACTTC.

This clonotype came up a few times. The chain uses TRBV19 and TRBJ2-7, with D perhaps matching TRBD2 (5 bases). The CDR3 runs 14 residues. The V end was cut by 7 bases, the J end by 2 bases, with 15 bases between. The germline CDR1 and CDR2 sequences are LNHDA and SQIVND (reference sequence). This chain's CDR3 is CASTTREGTYEQYF. The CDR3 DNA reads as TGTGCCAGTACCACCCGAGAGGGCACCTACGAGCAGTACTTC.

The chain joins TRBV15 to TRBJ1-2, with a possible D match to TRBD1 (5 bases). Trimming removed 2 bases from V and 5 bases from J, with 12 bases in between. Germline V gene lookup returns CDR1 LNHNV and CDR2 YYDKDF (reference sequence). The CDR3 is 14 residues long. CDR3 bases: TGTGCCACCAGCAGAAAGGGGTTTGATTATGGCTACACCTTC. This encodes CATSRKGFDYGYTF.

The rearrangement uses TRBV5-5 and TRBJ2-7, with D possibly called TRBD1 or TRBD2 (6 bases each). Germline V gives CDR1 SGHKS, CDR2 YYEKEE (reference sequence). CDR3 length equals 14 residues. With 0 bases removed from V and 2 bases from J, the gap between germline ends came to 9 bases. The DNA for the CDR3 is TGTGCCAGCAGCTTGGAGGGGGGAACCTACGAGCAGTACTTC. Amino acids: CASSLEGGTYEQYF.

This clonotype was counted ten times or more. CDR3 sequence (DNA): TGCAGCGTAGTAGCGTATCAACGGGCAGATACGCAGTATTTT. It encodes CSVVAYQRADTQYF. The gene calls are TRBV29-1 and TRBJ2-3; TRBD2 is a possible D gene (5 bases). V gave up 6 bases and J gave up 4 bases, with 17 bases separating them. The germline V gene encodes CDR1 SQVTM and CDR2 ANQGSEA. CDR3 length: 14 residues.

This clonotype was counted once. The chain is built from TRBV20-1 and TRBJ2-5; 10 nucleotides line up with TRBD2. This CDR3 contains 16 residues. Trimming took 0 bases from V and 0 from J; bases not matched to a gene: 4. CDR1 DFQATT and CDR2 SNEGSKA come from the germline V gene (reference sequence). The CDR3 DNA reads as TGCAGTGCTAGAGATGTAACTAGCGGGGACCAAGAGACCCAGTACTTC. This encodes CSARDVTSGDQETQYF.

V and J are TRBV15 and TRBJ2-7; D is uncertain. Looked up from germline, CDR1 is LNHNV and CDR2 is YYDKDF (reference sequence). CDR3 length: 15 amino acids. Trimming left V 0 bases short and J 1 base short, with 10 bases between. The CDR3 is CATSRERTGSYEQYF. The CDR3 DNA reads TGTGCCACCAGCAGAGAAAGGACGGGTTCCTACGAGCAGTACTTC.